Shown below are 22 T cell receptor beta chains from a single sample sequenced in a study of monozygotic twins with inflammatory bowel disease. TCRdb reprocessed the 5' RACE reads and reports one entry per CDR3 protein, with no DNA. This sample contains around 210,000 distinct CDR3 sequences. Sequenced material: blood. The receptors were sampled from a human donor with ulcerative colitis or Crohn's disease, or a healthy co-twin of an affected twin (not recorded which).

The CDR3 sequence: CASSRGPYQPQHF. The chain combines TRBV5-6 with TRBJ1-5. CDR1 and CDR2 (germline): SGHDT, YYEEEE. CDR3 length: 13 amino acids.

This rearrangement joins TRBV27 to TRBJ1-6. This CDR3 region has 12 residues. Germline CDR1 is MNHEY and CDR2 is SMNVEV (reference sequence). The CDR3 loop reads CASSFQRSPLHF.

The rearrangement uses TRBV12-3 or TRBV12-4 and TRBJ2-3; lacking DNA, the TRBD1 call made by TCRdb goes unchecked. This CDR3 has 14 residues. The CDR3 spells CASSWGVGTDTQYF.

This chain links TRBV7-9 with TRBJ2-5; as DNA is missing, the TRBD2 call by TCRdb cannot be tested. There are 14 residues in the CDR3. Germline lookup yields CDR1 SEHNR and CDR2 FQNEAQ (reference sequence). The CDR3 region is CASSSLLVQETQYF.

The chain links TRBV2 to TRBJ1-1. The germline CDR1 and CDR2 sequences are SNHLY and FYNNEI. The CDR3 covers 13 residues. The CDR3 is CASSEEMNTEAFF.

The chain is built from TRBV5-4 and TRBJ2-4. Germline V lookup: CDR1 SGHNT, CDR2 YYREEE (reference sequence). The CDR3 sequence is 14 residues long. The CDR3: CASSLFVAKNIQYF.

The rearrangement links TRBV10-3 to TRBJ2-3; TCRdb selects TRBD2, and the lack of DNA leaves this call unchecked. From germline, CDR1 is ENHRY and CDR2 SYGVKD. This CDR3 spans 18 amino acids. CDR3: CAISVGSGEITSTDTQYF.

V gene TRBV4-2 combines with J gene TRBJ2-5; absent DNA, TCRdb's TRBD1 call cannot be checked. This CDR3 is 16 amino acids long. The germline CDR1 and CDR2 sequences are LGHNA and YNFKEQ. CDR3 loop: CASSQDRNSGFETQYF.

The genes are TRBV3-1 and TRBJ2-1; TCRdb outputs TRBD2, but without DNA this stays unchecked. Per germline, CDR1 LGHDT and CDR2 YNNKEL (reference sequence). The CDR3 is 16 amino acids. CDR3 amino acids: CASSPSGQGGSDEQFF.

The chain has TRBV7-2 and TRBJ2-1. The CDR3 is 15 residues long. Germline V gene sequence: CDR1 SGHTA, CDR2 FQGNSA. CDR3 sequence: CASSISGLVRNEQYF.

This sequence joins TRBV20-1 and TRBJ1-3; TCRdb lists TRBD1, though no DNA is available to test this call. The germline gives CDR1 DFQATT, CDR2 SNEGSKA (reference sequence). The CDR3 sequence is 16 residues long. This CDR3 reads CSVTRDILQSGNTIYF.

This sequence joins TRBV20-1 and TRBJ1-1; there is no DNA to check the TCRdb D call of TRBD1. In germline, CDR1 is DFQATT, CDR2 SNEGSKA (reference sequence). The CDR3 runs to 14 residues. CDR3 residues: CSARDRSGGSEAFF.

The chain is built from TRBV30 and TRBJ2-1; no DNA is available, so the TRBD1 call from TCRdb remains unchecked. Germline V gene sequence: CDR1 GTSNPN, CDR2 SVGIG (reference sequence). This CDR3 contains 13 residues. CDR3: CAWSPPGAREQFF. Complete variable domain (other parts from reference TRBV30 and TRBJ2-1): SQTIHQWPATLVQPVGSPLSLECTVEGTSNPNLYWYRQAAGRGLQLLFYSVGIGQISSEVPQNLSASRPQDRQFILSSKKLLLSDSGFYLCAWSPPGAREQFFGPGTRLTVL.

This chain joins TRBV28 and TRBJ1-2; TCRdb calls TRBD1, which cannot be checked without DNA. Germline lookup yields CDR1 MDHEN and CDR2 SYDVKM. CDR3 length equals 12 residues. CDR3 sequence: CASSPGPYGYTF.

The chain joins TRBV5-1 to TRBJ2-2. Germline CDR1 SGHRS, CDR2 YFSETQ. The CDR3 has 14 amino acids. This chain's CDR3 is CASSPDLNTGELFF.

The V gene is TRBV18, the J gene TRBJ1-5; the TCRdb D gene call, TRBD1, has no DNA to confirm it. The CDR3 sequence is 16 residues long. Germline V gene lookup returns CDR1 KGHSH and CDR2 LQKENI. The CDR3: CASSPSPGTGGQPQHF.

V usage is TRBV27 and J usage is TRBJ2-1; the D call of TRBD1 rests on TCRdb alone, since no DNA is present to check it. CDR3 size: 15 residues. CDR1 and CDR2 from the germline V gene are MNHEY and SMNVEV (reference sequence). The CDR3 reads CASSSRPGGGNEQFF.

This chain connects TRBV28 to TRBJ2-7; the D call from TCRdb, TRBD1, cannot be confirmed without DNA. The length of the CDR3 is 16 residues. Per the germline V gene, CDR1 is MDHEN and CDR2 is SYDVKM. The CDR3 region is CASSPPGQAFDYEQYF.

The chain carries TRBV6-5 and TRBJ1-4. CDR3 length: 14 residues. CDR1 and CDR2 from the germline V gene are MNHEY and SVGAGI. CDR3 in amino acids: CASSYSLENEKLFF.

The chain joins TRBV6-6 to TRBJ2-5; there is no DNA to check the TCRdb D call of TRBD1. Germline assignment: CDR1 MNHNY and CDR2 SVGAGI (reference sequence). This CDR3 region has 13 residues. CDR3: CASLDSMQETQYF.

The chain's CDR3 is CSVGQPTETQYF. V usage is TRBV20-1 and J usage is TRBJ2-5; TCRdb's D gene call, TRBD1, goes unchecked for lack of DNA. The germline V gene encodes CDR1 DFQATT and CDR2 SNEGSKA (reference sequence). This CDR3 has 12 residues.

CDR3 amino acids: CASSALYNSPLHF. V usage is TRBV25-1 and J usage is TRBJ1-6. The CDR3 length is 13 residues. Germline V gene lookup returns CDR1 MGHDK and CDR2 SYGVNS.